Detailed here is one TCR beta chain. Its antigen is not known. This record belongs to a study of shared clonotypes between healthy human individuals. CDR3 size: 14 residues. Germline assignment: CDR1 ENHRY and CDR2 SYGVKD. V was clipped by 2 bases and J by 4 bases, with 12 bases between them. Some clones are missing from TCRdb's copy, which holds only in-frame ones; the method was immunoSEQ multiplex PCR. The sample lists roughly 300,000 clones; about nine tenths were seen once. Findings and limits, study-wide: Clonotypes that were shared across several donors made up about 5.1% of naive CD4 clonotypes.

The source of this sequence is a man aged 18 to 30 in good health. Sample: memory CD8+ T cells sorted from blood. Subset meaning: CD45RO+ cells pooled with CCR7-negative TemRA cells. This chain joins TRBV10-3 and TRBJ2-7, with unresolved D. The CDR3 region is CAISEPAEQYEQYF. For the CDR3, the DNA is TGTGCCATCAGTGAGCCCGCCGAACAGTACGAGCAGTACTTC.